The 16 T cell receptor beta chains reported below all come from one sample, sequenced in a study of T cell repertoires in cytomegalovirus infection. For these receptors, no antigen is known. MiXCR, applied by TCRdb to the reads, yields one record per CDR3 protein. The repertoire includes over 100,000 distinct CDR3 sequences, 25% to 35% of them detected once, and 81% sits in the top ten. The specimen was CD8+ T cells from cultured PBMCs, collected from culture after CMV antigen stimulation. Source of these receptors: a human donor in good health (CMV status not recorded). Some clones in this sample may be carry-over from other donors' samples.

There are a few counts of this clonotype. CDR3 coding DNA: TGTGCCAGCAGACCGGGACAGAACACCGGGGAGCTGTTTTTT. This codes for CASRPGQNTGELFF. The V and J genes are TRBV7-2 and TRBJ2-2, with TRBD1 as a possible D gene (6 bases). Per germline, CDR1 SGHTA and CDR2 FQGNSA. Trimming took 6 bases from V and 1 from J, leaving 9 bases between them. This CDR3 has 14 amino acids.

The gene calls are TRBV5-6 and TRBJ1-1; TRBD1 matches 9 bases. Germline CDR1 reads SGHDT; CDR2 reads YYEEEE. With V trimmed by 4 bases and J by 1 base, 5 bases remained unmatched. The CDR3 loop spans 15 amino acids. CDR3 sequence reads: CASSPGGQGNTEAFF. CDR3 in DNA: TGTGCCAGCAGCCCGGGGGGACAGGGGAACACTGAAGCTTTCTTT. Full variable domain (outside the CDR3, taken from reference TRBV5-6 and TRBJ1-1): DAGVTQSPTHLIKTRGQQVTLRCSPKSGHDTVSWYQQALGQGPQFIFQYYEEEERQRGNFPDRFSGHQFPNYSSELNVNALLLGDSALYLCASSPGGQGNTEAFFGQGTRLTVV.

This chain joins TRBV6-1 and TRBJ1-5; D possibly corresponds to TRBD1 (5 bases). The CDR3 runs to 14 residues. Trimming removed 5 bases at V and 3 bases at J, with 11 bases between. CDR1 MNHNS and CDR2 SASEGT come from the germline V gene. The CDR3 DNA follows: TGTGCCAGCAGTTCAGGGCCACTCAATCAGCCCCAGCATTTT. Amino acid sequence: CASSSGPLNQPQHF.

Of note for this clonotype: An end of the junction does not agree with germline; a read error may underlie this. The V and J genes are TRBV7-6 and TRBJ1-1; 7 bases line up with TRBD1. The CDR3 covers 15 residues. The V gene's germline CDR1 is SGHVS and CDR2 FNYEAQ. The CDR3 protein is CASSLEETGSTKAFF. The DNA for the CDR3 is TGTGCCAGCAGCTTAGAGGAGACAGGGAGCACTAAAGCTTTCTTT.

The rearrangement joins TRBV19 to TRBJ2-5; 7 nucleotides align to TRBD1. The V gene's germline CDR1 is LNHDA and CDR2 SQIVND (reference sequence). V shed 6 bases and J 1 base; nucleotides not matched to a gene: 2. The CDR3 has 13 amino acids. The CDR3 loop reads CASRGTAQETQYF. The CDR3 nucleotides read TGTGCCAGTAGGGGGACAGCCCAAGAGACCCAGTACTTC.

The sample holds many counts of this clonotype. This rearrangement joins TRBV10-3 to TRBJ2-3, with no clear D. Germline V gene lookup returns CDR1 ENHRY and CDR2 SYGVKD. Trimming shortened V by 4 bases and J by 0 bases, and 11 bases separated the two germline ends. This CDR3 is built from 15 residues. This chain's CDR3 is CAISATAASTDTQYF. The CDR3, as DNA: TGTGCCATCAGTGCCACAGCAGCTAGCACAGATACGCAGTATTTT.

This rearrangement joins TRBV7-8 to TRBJ2-5; 9 bases are a match to TRBD2. The CDR3 is 15 amino acids. Germline V gives CDR1 SGHVS, CDR2 FQNEAQ. Germline trimming cut 2 bases from V and 2 bases from J; bases unmatched to any gene: 3. CDR3 nucleotide sequence: TGTGCCAGCAGCTTATTCCTAGCGGGGCAAGAGACCCAGTACTTC. Translated: CASSLFLAGQETQYF.

J is TRBJ1-1 and V is TRBV6-6; no firm D call. This CDR3 has 15 residues. V was trimmed by 0 bases and J by 0 bases, leaving 8 bases between them. CDR1 and CDR2 (germline): MNHNY, SVGAGI (reference sequence). The CDR3 here is CASSYSTQLNTEAFF. The CDR3 bases are TGTGCCAGCAGTTACTCGACGCAGTTGAACACTGAAGCTTTCTTT.

V and J are TRBV7-9 and TRBJ2-1; D gene unclear. Trimming removed 5 bases at V and 0 bases at J, with 20 bases between. Germline assignment: CDR1 SEHNR and CDR2 FQNEAQ (reference sequence). The CDR3 sequence is 18 residues long. CDR3 region: CASSNEFGWASSYNEQFF. The CDR3 region has the DNA TGTGCCAGCAGCAATGAATTCGGGTGGGCAAGCTCCTACAATGAGCAGTTCTTC.

This chain links TRBV20-1 with TRBJ2-7; perhaps TRBD1 as D (5 bases). The CDR3 loop spans 15 amino acids. V was trimmed by 5 bases and J by 5 bases, leaving 22 bases between them. The germline V gene encodes CDR1 DFQATT and CDR2 SNEGSKA (reference sequence). Here the CDR3 reads CSAGVVAGNFHEQYF. The CDR3 DNA reads as TGCAGTGCTGGTGTAGTCGCAGGGAATTTCCACGAGCAGTACTTC.

This clonotype was seen ten or more times. The chain uses TRBV19 and TRBJ2-1; D remains unclear. Trimming cost V 3 bases and J 4 bases, with 4 bases left between them. The CDR3 contains 12 residues. Germline V gene lookup returns CDR1 LNHDA and CDR2 SQIVND (reference sequence). DNA for the CDR3: TGTGCCAGTAGTATGGGTTACAATGAGCAGTTCTTC. Translation gives CASSMGYNEQFF.

This clonotype was detected only a few times. The rearrangement uses TRBV12-3 or TRBV12-4 and TRBJ1-5; D gene ambiguous. The V gene lost 3 bases and the J gene lost 8 bases, with 8 bases spanning the gap. CDR3 length: 12 amino acids. The CDR3: CASSFQREPQHF. CDR3 DNA: TGTGCCAGCAGTTTTCAGCGGGAGCCCCAGCATTTT.

The chain links TRBV12-3 or TRBV12-4 to TRBJ2-7, with unresolved D. The V end lost 1 base, the J end lost 7 bases, and 14 bases lay between the germline ends. The CDR3 sequence is 14 residues long. The CDR3 DNA reads TGTGCCAGCAGTTTAGGAGGATACGGTGAAGAGCAGTACTTC. It codes for CASSLGGYGEEQYF.

The V call is TRBV2, the J call TRBJ2-1; D is perhaps TRBD2 (5 bases). The V end lost 4 bases, the J end lost 9 bases, and 7 bases lay between the germline ends. The CDR3 totals 11 residues. Germline assignment: CDR1 SNHLY and CDR2 FYNNEI. The CDR3 protein is CASSGTGEQFF. CDR3 DNA: TGTGCCAGCAGTGGGACTGGTGAGCAGTTCTTC.

This clonotype has only a few counts. The chain couples TRBV11-1 to TRBJ1-1, with D unclear. Trimming removed 1 base from V and 7 bases from J, with 10 bases in between. This CDR3 has 13 amino acids. Germline V gene lookup returns CDR1 SGHAT and CDR2 FQDESV (reference sequence). In DNA, the CDR3 is TGTGCCAGCAGCTTAGGGGGTGTGAATGAAGCTTTCTTT. The encoded protein is CASSLGGVNEAFF.

The rearrangement links TRBV27 to TRBJ2-1; the D gene is possibly TRBD2 (6 bases). V dropped 3 bases and J dropped 8 bases, with 14 bases sitting between them. Germline CDR1 is MNHEY and CDR2 is SMNVEV (reference sequence). The CDR3 runs to 14 residues. CDR3 protein: CASSFSYRRDEQFF. The DNA for the CDR3 is TGTGCCAGCAGTTTCTCCTATAGGAGGGATGAGCAGTTCTTC.